These 7 T cell receptor beta chains were all obtained from the same sample, sequenced in a study of lung T cells in sarcoidosis with Löfgren's syndrome. TCRdb re-analysed the reads in MiXCR, keeping a single row per CDR3 protein. The data contain fewer than 80,000 distinct CDR3 sequences, 20% to 25% of them singletons. Sequencing used CD4+ T cells from PBMCs. The receptors come from a human donor with sarcoidosis (Löfgren's syndrome or another form), or a control subject (not recorded which).

As concerns this clonotype: Just one base apart from a much larger clone, this may be a read error. This chain's CDR3 is CTISGQGLGSYNEQFF. The CDR3 DNA follows: TGTACCATCAGCGGACAGGGTCTCGGCTCCTACAATGAGCAGTTCTTC. The chain links TRBV10-3 to TRBJ2-1, with 8 bases aligning to TRBD1. Germline V gene sequence: CDR1 ENHRY, CDR2 SYGVKD. The CDR3 has 16 residues.

The rearrangement uses TRBV7-9 and TRBJ2-2, with 10 bases identical to TRBD1. Germline CDR1 reads SEHNR; CDR2 reads FQNEAQ (reference sequence). V gave up 5 bases and J gave up 5 bases; unmatched junction bases: 5. The CDR3 loop spans 15 amino acids. The CDR3 region has the DNA TGTGCCAGCAGCACCCGGACAGGGGGGACCGGGGAGCTGTTTTTT. It is translated as CASSTRTGGTGELFF.

Details on this clonotype: One end of the junction does not line up with germline, which may come from a read error. This rearrangement joins TRBV25-1 to TRBJ2-7; D call uncertain. CDR3 length: 14 amino acids. Germline V lookup: CDR1 MGHDK, CDR2 SYGVNS. CDR3 in amino acids: CASSPSKGRSERYF. The CDR3, as DNA: TGTGCCAGCAGTCCTTCGAAGGGTCGCAGCGAGCGGTACTTC.

This clonotype was picked up many times. The chain couples TRBV20-1 to TRBJ1-5; D perhaps matches TRBD1 (5 bases). Germline CDR1 is DFQATT and CDR2 is SNEGSKA (reference sequence). Trimming took 2 bases from V and 0 from J, leaving 11 bases between them. The CDR3 is 15 amino acids. CDR3 protein: CSARSGQVSNQPQHF. The CDR3 region has the DNA TGCAGTGCTAGATCAGGGCAGGTTAGCAATCAGCCCCAGCATTTT.

The chain is built from TRBV9 and TRBJ2-7, with TRBD1 matching over 7 bases. There are 15 residues in the CDR3. V shed 3 bases and J 4 bases; nucleotides not matched to a gene: 10. CDR1 SGDLS and CDR2 YYNGEE come from the germline V gene. CDR3 nucleotides: TGTGCCAGCAGCGACCGACAGGGACCATCTTACGAGCAGTACTTC. Residues: CASSDRQGPSYEQYF.

With regard to this clonotype: Just one base apart from a much larger clone, this may be a read error. The chain has TRBV7-2 and TRBJ2-3; D is undetermined. V was cut by 4 bases and J by 6 bases, with 8 bases left in between. The CDR3 loop spans 12 amino acids. The germline V gene encodes CDR1 SGHTA and CDR2 FQGNSA. The CDR3 coding sequence is TGTGCCAGCAGCTCCCGGCCTGATACGCAGTATTTT. It specifies CASSSRPDTQYF.

Ten or more counts support this clonotype. The rearrangement links TRBV10-3 to TRBJ2-7; maybe TRBD2 (5 bases). V was pared by 2 bases and J by 0 bases, with 8 bases between. Looked up from germline, CDR1 is ENHRY and CDR2 is SYGVKD. The CDR3 loop spans 14 amino acids. CDR3 sequence (DNA): TGTGCCATCAGTGAGAAGACTATCTCCTACGAGCAGTACTTC. Translated: CAISEKTISYEQYF.